One sample yielded the 18 T cell receptor beta chains listed below, sequenced in a study of PD-1 blockade in mismatch repair-deficient tumors. The table came from immunoSEQ multiplex PCR; TCRdb's copy has only in-frame clones and leaves some out. The sample carries under 95,000 clones, over 70% recorded once. This sample comprised peripheral blood, obtained 12 weeks after starting pembrolizumab. The receptor set was obtained from an adult with mismatch repair-deficient cancer.

V usage is TRBV19 and J usage is TRBJ2-1, with D maybe TRBD1 (6 bases). The CDR3 contains 15 residues. Germline CDR1 reads LNHDA; CDR2 reads SQIVND (reference sequence). Trimming cost V 3 bases and J 1 base, with 10 bases left between them. CDR3 sequence (DNA): TGTGCCAGTAGTATCACCCAGGGGTCCTACAATGAGCAGTTCTTC. This gives the protein CASSITQGSYNEQFF.

This sequence joins TRBV5-1 and TRBJ2-1, with D tentatively TRBD1 (5 bases). The CDR3 is 16 residues long. V was clipped by 0 bases and J by 2 bases, with 12 bases between them. Per the germline V gene, CDR1 is SGHRS and CDR2 is YFSETQ. The CDR3 here is CASSLGAGNPYNEQFF. The CDR3 region has the DNA TGCGCCAGCAGCTTGGGGGCAGGGAACCCCTACAATGAGCAGTTCTTC.

The chain has TRBV6-6 and TRBJ2-7; the match to TRBD2 covers 7 bases. Germline CDR1 reads MNHNY; CDR2 reads SVGAGI (reference sequence). This CDR3 spans 12 amino acids. Unmatched junction bases numbered 2, after V lost 4 bases and J lost 5 bases. In DNA form, the CDR3 reads TGTGCCAGCAGTTTGGGGGGGGACGAGCAGTACTTC. Its protein product is CASSLGGDEQYF.

This clone was seen at least ten times. The chain carries TRBV7-9 and TRBJ2-7; D remains unclear. The CDR3 is made up of 11 amino acids. CDR1 is SEHNR and CDR2 is FQNEAQ in the germline V gene (reference sequence). Trimming removed 4 bases at V and 6 bases at J, with 7 bases between. CDR3 residues: CASSSEREQYF. CDR3 DNA: TGTGCCAGCAGCTCCGAGCGCGAGCAGTACTTC.

To note about this clone: One junction end disagrees with the germline gene, perhaps due to a read error. The chain links TRBV7-7 to TRBJ2-7, with TRBD2 as a possible D gene (6 bases). CDR3 length: 13 amino acids. The germline V gene encodes CDR1 SSHAT and CDR2 FNYEAQ (reference sequence). CDR3: CASSLAEGGEQYF. CDR3 nucleotides: TGTGCTAGCAGCTTAGCGGAGGGAGGCGAGCAGTACTTC.

The genes are TRBV27 and TRBJ2-7; 14 bases agree with TRBD2. This CDR3 is 18 amino acids long. Germline assignment: CDR1 MNHEY and CDR2 SMNVEV (reference sequence). The ends lost 5 bases at V and 0 bases at J; junction bases unmatched: 9. DNA for the CDR3: TGTGCCAGCAGTCCCCGACTAGCGGGAGGGCCTCACTCCTACGAGCAGTACTTC. As protein: CASSPRLAGGPHSYEQYF.

The CDR3 loop reads CASSFQRSPGWQFF. Here the CDR3 DNA reads TGTGCCAGCAGTTTCCAGCGGAGCCCCGGATGGCAGTTCTTC. V usage is TRBV28 and J usage is TRBJ2-1; D may be TRBD2 (5 bases). Germline V gives CDR1 MDHEN, CDR2 SYDVKM. CDR3 length: 14 residues. V was pared by 3 bases and J by 12 bases, with 18 bases between.

This chain uses TRBV27 with TRBJ2-5, with D perhaps matching TRBD1 (6 bases). V was trimmed by 5 bases and J by 0 bases, leaving 7 bases between them. Looked up from germline, CDR1 is MNHEY and CDR2 is SMNVEV (reference sequence). This CDR3 is built from 13 residues. The CDR3 sequence is CASSRDNQETQYF. CDR3 nucleotides: TGTGCCAGCAGTCGGGACAACCAAGAGACCCAGTACTTC.

In its sample, this clone was seen a few times. The chain carries TRBV4-1 and TRBJ1-4, with D unresolved. Trimming left V 6 bases short and J 13 bases short, with 18 bases between. This CDR3 is built from 13 residues. CDR1 and CDR2 (germline): MGHRA, YSYEKL. CDR3 nucleotide sequence: TGCGCCAGCAGTCCGGTTATGGATGGCGGACTGTTTTTT. It translates to CASSPVMDGGLFF.

This clone was counted at least ten times. The chain is built from TRBV27 and TRBJ1-5; 9 positions agree with TRBD1. Germline CDR1 is MNHEY and CDR2 is SMNVEV (reference sequence). The CDR3 runs to 15 residues. The V segment lost 2 bases and the J segment 6 bases; nucleotides outside the gene matches: 5. CDR3 protein: CASSLVGQGTQPQHF. CDR3 nucleotide sequence: TGTGCCAGCAGTTTAGTCGGACAGGGGACTCAGCCCCAGCATTTT.

This rearrangement joins TRBV15 to TRBJ2-7; D perhaps matches TRBD1 (6 bases). With 0 bases removed from V and 4 bases from J, the gap between germline ends came to 13 bases. This CDR3 region has 15 residues. Germline CDR1 is LNHNV and CDR2 is YYDKDF (reference sequence). In nucleotides, the CDR3 is TGTGCCACCAGCAGAGATGGCAGGGGTAGTTACGAGCAGTACTTC. This gives the protein CATSRDGRGSYEQYF.

This clone was seen more than once but under ten times. J is TRBJ1-4 and V is TRBV19; D is undetermined. The CDR3 has 12 amino acids. V shed 6 bases and J shed 7 bases, with 9 bases lying between them. Germline CDR1 is LNHDA and CDR2 is SQIVND (reference sequence). CDR3 amino acids: CASRSDGEKLFF. The CDR3 coding sequence is TGTGCCAGTAGATCGGACGGTGAAAAACTGTTTTTT.

This clone has just one count. This rearrangement joins TRBV19 to TRBJ1-1, with 7 bases lining up with TRBD1. V lost 9 bases to trimming and J lost 5 bases; unmatched junction nucleotides: 9. The CDR3 totals 13 residues. The V gene's germline CDR1 is LNHDA and CDR2 SQIVND (reference sequence). The CDR3 coding sequence is TGTGCCAGCAGGAACAGGGGTCGTACTGAAGCTTTCTTT. This sequence encodes CASRNRGRTEAFF.

V and J are TRBV5-8 and TRBJ2-7, with D possibly matching TRBD1 (6 bases). Germline V CDR1 and CDR2: SGHTS, YDEGEE. The CDR3 sequence is 14 residues long. Trimming took 0 bases from V and 5 from J, leaving 12 bases between them. The CDR3 is CASSLDRVFDEQYF. As DNA, the CDR3 is TGTGCCAGCAGCTTGGACAGGGTGTTCGACGAGCAGTACTTC. Using reference TRBV5-8 and TRBJ2-7 for the parts outside the CDR3, the full variable domain is EAGVTQSPTHLIKTRGQQATLRCSPISGHTSVYWYQQALGLGLQFLLWYDEGEERNRGNFPPRFSGRQFPNYSSELNVNALELEDSALYLCASSLDRVFDEQYFGPGTRLTVT.

This chain joins TRBV7-9 and TRBJ2-1, with unresolved D. CDR3 length equals 14 residues. V lost 1 base to trimming and J lost 7 bases, with 11 bases between them. The germline V gene has CDR1 SEHNR and CDR2 FQNEAQ (reference sequence). The CDR3 protein is CASSLGQGSNEQFF. The CDR3 region has the DNA TGTGCCAGCAGCTTAGGTCAAGGGTCGAATGAGCAGTTCTTC.

The chain has TRBV7-8 and TRBJ2-2; a weak D match, TRBD2 (7 bases). This CDR3 comprises 15 residues. Germline V CDR1 and CDR2: SGHVS, FQNEAQ. V dropped 3 bases and J dropped 2 bases, with 10 bases sitting between them. In nucleotides, the CDR3 is TGTGCCAGCAGCTTCGGGGGGCCTAACACCGGGGAGCTGTTTTTT. This sequence encodes CASSFGGPNTGELFF.

This rearrangement joins TRBV6-6 to TRBJ2-1; D is uncertain. From germline, CDR1 is MNHNY and CDR2 SVGAGI (reference sequence). The CDR3 covers 12 residues. V lost 7 bases and J 6 bases, leaving 10 bases between the germline ends. The CDR3 spells CASNPDRNEQFF. DNA of the CDR3: TGTGCCAGCAACCCTGACCGCAATGAGCAGTTCTTC.

The rearrangement joins TRBV7-9 to TRBJ1-2; maybe TRBD1 (6 bases). There are 14 residues in the CDR3. V shed 3 bases and J shed 2 bases, with 10 bases lying between them. Germline CDR1 SEHNR, CDR2 FQNEAQ (reference sequence). CDR3 residues: CASSLGHTNYGYTF. CDR3 DNA: TGTGCCAGCAGCTTGGGACACACAAACTATGGCTACACCTTC.